This TCR beta chain was identified during a study of T cells after yellow fever vaccination. Regarding the study as a whole: Within FACS-sorted repertoires, abundant clonotypes contaminating from the bulk population could be present. Reappearance after the booster was observed for most primary-vaccination clones (roughly 97% CD4, about 85% CD8). The secondary response peaked faster, at day 5 versus 15, but was weaker.

This CDR3 contains 17 residues. CDR1 and CDR2 from the germline V gene are SQVTM and ANQGSEA. Trimming left V 6 bases short and J 0 bases short, with 20 bases between. Conversion of TCR transcripts into cDNA relied on 5'RACE template switching, which added a universal primer site and UMIs. TCRdb used MiXCR to reprocess the 5' RACE reads, holding one entry per CDR3 protein. This table holds some 390,000 distinct CDR3 sequences, under 20% found once. Concerning this clonotype itself: Its antigen is not known.

The gene calls are TRBV29-1 and TRBJ2-2; D perhaps matches TRBD2 (5 bases). This clonotype originated in a man aged 18 to 30 who received the YFV17D yellow fever vaccine. The material was PBMCs, obtained before the yellow fever booster vaccination. CDR3 coding DNA: TGCAGCGTCGGTGGGAGTAGGGCCCACCCGAACACCGGGGAGCTGTTTTTT. Translation: CSVGGSRAHPNTGELFF.